The sequence of this T cell receptor beta chain was determined in a study of patients and donors after allogeneic stem cell transplantation. This clonotype came up a few times. TCRdb passed the RT-PCR reads through MiXCR, listing each CDR3 protein once. The data hold over 350,000 distinct CDR3 sequences, with roughly 17% observed a single time. The sample comprised blood, either unsorted or a sorted T cell fraction (not recorded which). This sequence was found in a human donor who was either an allogeneic HSCT recipient or a stem cell or donor lymphocyte infusion donor (not recorded which). It is not recorded whose cells these are; they may come from a transplant donor.

In DNA, the CDR3 is TGTGCCAGCAACGCGGCTTCCTACAATGAGCAGTTCTTC. Translation gives CASNAASYNEQFF. This chain uses TRBV25-1 with TRBJ2-1; D not resolved. Trimming removed 7 bases at V and 1 base at J, with 8 bases between. Germline V gene data show CDR1 as MGHDK and CDR2 as SYGVNS. The CDR3 length is 13 residues.